The 12 T cell receptor beta chains listed next were all sequenced from one sample in a study of blood T cell repertoires in COVID-19. Repertoires were generated with immunoSEQ multiplex PCR, while TCRdb's copy carries only in-frame clones and drops some. The table shows under 130,000 clones, with about 76% occurring only once. Input material: peripheral blood. These receptors originate from a man at least 80 years old with acute or convalescent COVID-19.

This clone was seen a single time. The rearrangement links TRBV24-1 to TRBJ2-2; tentative D call: TRBD2 (5 bases). V was shortened by 2 bases and J by 12 bases, with 12 bases between the two germline ends. Germline V gene lookup returns CDR1 KGHDR and CDR2 SFDVKD. The CDR3 has 13 amino acids. The CDR3 nucleotides are TGTGCCACCAGTGATTCGGGCCAGCGGAAGCTGTTTTTT. Translated: CATSDSGQRKLFF.

A few counts support this clone. This same CDR3 is encoded by further DNA sequences in the sample. V gene TRBV4-3 combines with J gene TRBJ1-5, with 7 nucleotides matching TRBD1. J lost 7 bases, V lost 1 base, and 4 bases had no gene match. Germline CDR1 is LGHNA and CDR2 is YSLEER. This CDR3 has 14 residues. The CDR3 loop is CASSQGQGEQPQHF. The CDR3 DNA reads TGCGCCAGCAGCCAAGGACAGGGAGAACAGCCCCAGCATTTT.

This sequence joins TRBV3-1 (or the pseudogene TRBV3-2) and TRBJ2-7, with D hard to call. V lost 4 bases, J lost 3 bases, and 13 bases lay in between. CDR1 and CDR2 (germline): LGHDT, YNNKEL (reference sequence). This CDR3 has 14 amino acids. This CDR3 is CASSPLTTSYEQYF. CDR3 nucleotides: TGTGCCAGCAGCCCCCTCACAACCAGCTACGAGCAGTACTTC.

The gene calls are TRBV7-3 and TRBJ2-1; 9 bases align to TRBD2. CDR1 is SGHTA, CDR2 FQGTGA, per germline. The CDR3 consists of 15 residues. V lost 6 bases to trimming and J lost 2 bases; unmatched junction nucleotides: 5. CDR3 sequence reads: CASSGAGGTYNEQFF. The CDR3 DNA reads as TGTGCCAGCAGTGGGGCGGGAGGGACCTACAATGAGCAGTTCTTC.

The chain combines TRBV11-2 with TRBJ2-2, with D hard to call. CDR3 size: 11 residues. Germline-derived CDR1 and CDR2 are SGHAT and FQNNGV. Trimming removed 1 base from V and 15 bases from J, with 9 bases in between. CDR3 residues: CASSLVRLVFF. In DNA form, the CDR3 reads TGTGCCAGCAGCTTAGTGCGGTTGGTGTTTTTT. Full variable domain (outside the CDR3, taken from reference TRBV11-2 and TRBJ2-2): EAGVAQSPRYKIIEKRQSVAFWCNPISGHATLYWYQQILGQGPKLLIQFQNNGVVDDSQLPKDRFSAERLKGVDSTLKIQPAKLEDSAVYLCASSLVRLVFFGEGSRLTVL.

V gene TRBV30 combines with J gene TRBJ2-7; 8 bases line up with TRBD1. The germline CDR1 and CDR2 sequences are GTSNPN and SVGIG (reference sequence). CDR3 size: 15 residues. The V gene end was trimmed by 0 bases and the J gene end by 2 bases; junction bases not matched to a gene: 6. CDR3 sequence: CAWSVKGQGAYEQYF. The DNA of the CDR3 is TGTGCCTGGAGTGTAAAAGGACAGGGAGCCTACGAGCAGTACTTC.

Only a few counts were recorded for this clone. CDR3 nucleotide sequence: TGTGCCAGCAGTTCACAACAGGGTAACCAGCCCCAGCATTTT. Translation gives CASSSQQGNQPQHF. The rearrangement uses TRBV5-5 and TRBJ1-5; D possibly corresponds to TRBD1 (6 bases). Germline CDR1 reads SGHKS; CDR2 reads YYEKEE (reference sequence). The CDR3 is 14 residues long. The V and J ends lost 5 bases and 7 bases respectively, with 16 bases between them.

The rearrangement joins TRBV19 to TRBJ2-7, with 8 nucleotides matching TRBD1. The CDR3 spans 16 residues. The ends lost 4 bases at V and 7 bases at J; junction bases unmatched: 15. CDR1 is LNHDA and CDR2 is SQIVND in the germline V gene (reference sequence). The CDR3 DNA reads as TGTGCCAGTAGTAGCCGGACAGGGTCCCTTTTTGGGGAGCAGTACTTC. Translated, it gives CASSSRTGSLFGEQYF.

This chain connects TRBV6-5 to TRBJ1-2; D call uncertain. CDR1 is MNHEY and CDR2 is SVGAGI in the germline V gene. This CDR3 comprises 15 residues. Trimming removed 1 base from V and 2 bases from J, with 11 bases in between. The CDR3 reads CASSYFPGSNYGYTF. The CDR3 coding sequence is TGTGCCAGCAGTTACTTTCCGGGGTCAAACTATGGCTACACCTTC.

This clone occurred a few times. CDR3 in amino acids: CASRRDYDSPLHF. Written as DNA, the CDR3 is TGTGCCAGCAGACGGGACTACGATTCACCCCTCCACTTT. This chain uses TRBV6-5 with TRBJ1-6; possible D gene TRBD1, 5 bases. This CDR3 comprises 13 residues. Trimming removed 6 bases from V and 8 bases from J, with 11 bases in between. The germline CDR1 and CDR2 sequences are MNHEY and SVGAGI.

The rearrangement joins TRBV7-9 to TRBJ2-5; TRBD2 aligns across 10 bases. Germline V CDR1 and CDR2: SEHNR, FQNEAQ (reference sequence). This CDR3 contains 15 residues. Trimming removed 3 bases from V and 0 bases from J; junction bases left unmatched: 1. The CDR3 sequence: CASSLTSGHQETQYF. CDR3 sequence (DNA): TGTGCCAGCAGCTTGACTAGCGGGCACCAAGAGACCCAGTACTTC.

This sequence joins TRBV25-1 and TRBJ2-6, with D perhaps matching TRBD1 (5 bases). Trimming left V 2 bases short and J 0 bases short, with 11 bases between. This CDR3 is 17 amino acids long. Germline V gives CDR1 MGHDK, CDR2 SYGVNS. The CDR3: CASSEPQGYSGANVLTF. As DNA, the CDR3 is TGTGCCAGCAGTGAACCCCAGGGTTACTCTGGGGCCAACGTCCTGACTTTC.